The rows below give T cell receptor beta chains drawn from one sample of a study of early T cells in non-severe SARS-CoV-2 infection. TCRdb passed the 5' RACE reads through MiXCR, listing each CDR3 protein once. Of 35,000 to 45,000 distinct CDR3 sequences in the sample, approximately 6% are singletons; the top ten hold 7% to 8.5%. The sequencing input was whole blood. The source of these receptors is an adult who was a healthcare worker with PCR-confirmed SARS-CoV-2 infection or an uninfected control (not recorded which). The CDR3 runs from the conserved cysteine through the conserved F or W. A D gene is named only where the DNA matches it firmly. A row's size may be missing; if present it is once, few, many or a size class.

j_gene | abundance | v_gene | d_gene | CDR3nt | CDR3aa
TRBJ1-4 | NA | TRBV12-3/TRBV12-4 | NA | TGTGCCAGCAGTTTTGGTCCGACTAATGAAAAACTGTTTTTT | CASSFGPTNEKLFF
TRBJ2-1 | few | TRBV7-9 | NA | TGTGCCAGCAGCCTCGGGACATTGGTATTCTACAATGAGCAGTTCTTC | CASSLGTLVFYNEQFF
TRBJ1-2 | NA | TRBV20-1 | TRBD1 | TGCAGTGCTAGATCAGGGACAGAGGGCTACACCTTC | CSARSGTEGYTF
TRBJ2-6 | many | TRBV6-6 | NA | TGTGCCAGCAGTTCCCTTCAGGGGGGGGCCAACGTCCTGACTTTC | CASSSLQGGANVLTF
TRBJ1-2 | many | TRBV4-3 | NA | TGCGCCAGCAGCCGAGCTGACCGGGCTAACTATGGCTACACCTTC | CASSRADRANYGYTF
TRBJ2-7 | many | TRBV27 | TRBD2 | TGTGCCAGCAGTTTAGGCGGGGGGACCTACGAGCAGTACTTC | CASSLGGGTYEQYF
TRBJ2-5 | many | TRBV18 | NA | TGTGCCAGCTCGTCTTTAAGGCAGCCAGAGACCCAGTACTTC | CASSSLRQPETQYF
TRBJ2-3 | many | TRBV12-3/TRBV12-4 | NA | TGTGCCAGCCGTTATGGCTCTTCAGATACGCAGTATTTT | CASRYGSSDTQYF
TRBJ2-7 | few | TRBV6-2/TRBV6-3 | NA | TGTGCCAGCAGTCGCTCCGTGGGCCCCTACGAGCAGTACTTC | CASSRSVGPYEQYF
TRBJ1-2 | many | TRBV12-3/TRBV12-4 | NA | TGTGCCAGCAGCCCCCAGATCCTACGTGGCTACACCTTC | CASSPQILRGYTF
TRBJ1-2 | many | TRBV28 | NA | TGTGCCAGCAGTTTTTCAGGCTACTATGGCTACACCTTC | CASSFSGYYGYTF
TRBJ1-1 | many | TRBV7-8 | NA | TGTGCCAGCAGCCCCCTGAGGCGGGGAGAAGCTTTCTTT | CASSPLRRGEAFF
TRBJ1-6 | many | TRBV12-3/TRBV12-4 | NA | TGTGCCAGCAGTACTAGCTCGACTGGATCGGTTTTCCCCCTCCACTTT | CASSTSSTGSVFPLHF
TRBJ2-2 | few | TRBV6-5 | TRBD2 | TGTGCCAGCAGTTACCTAAGCGGGAGCGTTCGCACCGGGGAGCTGTTTTTT | CASSYLSGSVRTGELFF
TRBJ2-2 | NA | TRBV12-3/TRBV12-4 | TRBD1 | TGTGCCAGCAGTTTTGTACAGGGGGCCGGGGAGCTGTTTTTT | CASSFVQGAGELFF
TRBJ2-3 | many | TRBV5-5 | TRBD1 | TGTGCCAGCAAGACAGGGAGCACAGATACGCAGTATTTT | CASKTGSTDTQYF
TRBJ1-2 | few | TRBV10-3 | TRBD1 | TGTGCCATCAGTGAGTCCAGGGACAGGAACTATGGCTACACCTTC | CAISESRDRNYGYTF
TRBJ2-1 | many | TRBV12-2 | NA | TGTGCAAGTCCCAATGGACTAGCGGGAGGAAATGAGCAGTTCTTC | CASPNGLAGGNEQFF
TRBJ2-1 | many | TRBV6-6 | NA | TGTGCCAGCAGTTACTCTAGGGTGTACAATGAGCAGTTCTTC | CASSYSRVYNEQFF
TRBJ1-2 | many | TRBV29-1 | NA | TGCAGAGAGAAAGGACCGCTAGTTTATGGCTACACCTTC | CREKGPLVYGYTF
TRBJ2-7 | many | TRBV4-3 | NA | TGCGCCAGCAGCCAAGAAACAGGGAAAATGTACGAGCAGTACTTC | CASSQETGKMYEQYF
TRBJ1-3 | many | TRBV30 | NA | TGTGCCTGGAGTGGAGGTTTTATCGGAAACACCATATATTTT | CAWSGGFIGNTIYF
TRBJ2-6 | many | TRBV6-2/TRBV6-3 | NA | TGTGCCATCTTCTCTGGGGCCAACGTCCTGACTTTC | CAIFSGANVLTF
TRBJ2-4 | many | TRBV5-1 | TRBD1 | TGCGCCAGCAGCTTGGATGGACAGGGGGCTAGCATTCAGTACTTC | CASSLDGQGASIQYF
TRBJ2-5 | many | TRBV12-3/TRBV12-4 | NA | TGTGCCAGCAGTTTAGCGCTGGAGACCCAGTACTTC | CASSLALETQYF
TRBJ2-7 | NA | TRBV2 | TRBD1 | TGTGCCACCCAATCCGGACAGGGGGCAACCTACGAGCAGTACTTC | CATQSGQGATYEQYF
TRBJ1-1 | NA | TRBV7-9 | TRBD1 | TGTGCCAGCAGCCTGGACAGGGGTGCAGCTTTCTTT | CASSLDRGAAFF
TRBJ2-5 | medium-sized | TRBV7-2 | NA | TGTGCCAGCAGCTTATCCGGGATTTTCCGACAAGAGACCCAGTACTTC | CASSLSGIFRQETQYF
TRBJ2-7 | NA | TRBV14 | TRBD1 | TGTGCCAGCAGCCCAATGAGGGACAGGGGGCGCGAGCAGTACTTC | CASSPMRDRGREQYF
TRBJ2-3 | NA | TRBV11-2 | NA | TGTGCCAGCAGTACATCCAGAAACACAGATACGCAGTATTTT | CASSTSRNTDTQYF
TRBJ1-1 | few | TRBV29-1 | NA | TGCAGCGGAACACAGGTGTTTGAAGCTTTCTTT | CSGTQVFEAFF
TRBJ2-7 | medium-sized | TRBV7-9 | NA | TGTGCCAGCAGCTCCAGTGCCTACGAGCAGTACTTC | CASSSSAYEQYF
TRBJ1-2 | many | TRBV2 | TRBD1 | TGTGCCAGCAGGGTGGACAGGCGGGCTGGCTACACCTTC | CASRVDRRAGYTF
TRBJ1-6 | few | TRBV13 | TRBD1 | TGTGCCAGCAGCTTAAACAGGGGAGCACCCCTCCACTTT | CASSLNRGAPLHF
TRBJ1-2 | many | TRBV7-2 | TRBD1 | TGTGCCAGCAGCTTACGGACAGGAGAGCTTGCGTATGGCTACACCTTC | CASSLRTGELAYGYTF
TRBJ1-4 | few | TRBV4-3 | NA | TGCGCCAGCAGCCAAGATTGGGGACCGGAAGAAAAACTGTTTTTT | CASSQDWGPEEKLFF